Listed below are T cell receptor beta chains from one sample, sequenced in a study of T cell repertoires in cytomegalovirus infection. TCRdb re-called the reads with MiXCR, one entry per CDR3 protein. The data show 200,000 or so distinct CDR3 sequences, roughly 30% seen once. The material sequenced was PBMCs. Receptors originate from a human donor in good health (CMV status not recorded). Some clones in this sample may be carry-over from other donors' samples. CDR3s include the opening cysteine and the closing phenylalanine or tryptophan. The D gene is left open where the match is weak. Only some rows state a clone size, as once, few, many or a class for expanded clones.

TRBJ2-6	few	TRBV19	20	TRBD1	CASSTPDRGSTRSGANVLTF	TGTGCCAGTAGTACCCCGGACAGGGGCTCTACACGCTCTGGGGCCAACGTCCTGACTTTC
TRBJ1-1	few	TRBV7-8	13	.	CASSLDGGAEAFF	TGTGCCAGCAGCCTCGATGGGGGCGCTGAAGCTTTCTTT
TRBJ2-3	many	TRBV7-2	15	.	CASSLADPFTDTQYF	TGTGCCAGCAGCTTAGCGGATCCATTCACAGATACGCAGTATTTT
TRBJ2-2	.	TRBV20-1	17	TRBD2	CSAHGLSGDSNTGELFF	TGCAGTGCTCATGGACTAAGCGGGGATTCGAACACCGGGGAGCTGTTTTTT
TRBJ2-1	.	TRBV5-1	16	.	CASSSTGAGPYNEQFF	TGCGCCAGCAGCTCCACGGGAGCGGGCCCCTACAATGAGCAGTTCTTC
TRBJ1-1	few	TRBV7-2	13	.	CASVFGGGTEAFF	TGTGCCAGCGTCTTCGGAGGAGGCACTGAAGCTTTCTTT
TRBJ2-3	.	TRBV7-8	14	.	CASSLGAKGDTQYF	TGTGCCAGCAGCCTGGGTGCAAAAGGAGATACGCAGTATTTT
TRBJ1-1	few	TRBV20-1	15	TRBD1	CSATIHRDRGTEAFF	TGCAGTGCTACTATCCACCGGGACAGGGGAACTGAAGCTTTCTTT
TRBJ1-1	.	TRBV11-3	13	TRBD1	CASGQGENTEAFF	TGTGCCAGCGGACAGGGGGAGAACACTGAAGCTTTCTTT
TRBJ1-1	.	TRBV12-3/TRBV12-4	12	.	CASSLTSTEAFF	TGTGCCAGCAGTTTAACGAGTACTGAAGCTTTCTTT
TRBJ1-6	.	TRBV18	16	TRBD1	CASSPAGTGVNSPLHF	TGTGCCAGCTCACCCGCCGGGACAGGGGTTAATTCACCCCTCCACTTT
TRBJ1-4	few	TRBV6-8	15	.	CASSPSGGRGEKLFF	TGTGCCAGCAGCCCGTCGGGGGGACGCGGGGAAAAACTGTTTTTT
TRBJ2-7	few	TRBV9	13	.	CASSVGQDYEQYF	TGTGCCAGCAGCGTAGGACAGGACTACGAGCAGTACTTC
TRBJ2-5	many	TRBV9	16	TRBD2	CASSAGLAGEKETQYF	TGTGCCAGCAGCGCCGGACTAGCGGGGGAGAAAGAGACCCAGTACTTC
TRBJ1-1	.	TRBV12-5	14	.	CASGLKGIHTEAFF	TGTGCTAGTGGTTTAAAAGGAATCCACACTGAAGCTTTCTTT
TRBJ2-4	.	TRBV23-1	18	TRBD2	CASSPRSGVNLAKNIQYF	TGCGCCAGCAGTCCCCGGAGCGGGGTAAACCTAGCCAAAAACATTCAGTACTTC
TRBJ2-7	.	TRBV18	16	TRBD1	CASSPPGQGTSYEQYF	TGTGCCAGCTCACCACCCGGACAGGGGACCTCCTACGAGCAGTACTTC
TRBJ2-1	few	TRBV12-3/TRBV12-4	17	TRBD2	CASTDGPSGANYNEQFF	TGTGCCAGCACCGACGGTCCTAGCGGGGCGAACTACAATGAGCAGTTCTTC
TRBJ2-7	.	TRBV7-8	14	TRBD1	CASSFETGIYEQYF	TGTGCCAGCAGCTTCGAGACAGGGATCTACGAGCAGTACTTC
TRBJ1-4	.	TRBV7-6	14	.	CASSPSGPNEKLFF	TGTGCCAGCAGTCCATCGGGACCTAATGAAAAACTGTTTTTT
TRBJ1-2	.	TRBV5-6	17	TRBD1	CASSPGGQGLGGYGYTF	TGTGCCAGCAGCCCTGGCGGACAGGGCCTGGGGGGCTATGGCTACACCTTC
TRBJ2-1	.	TRBV7-9	13	.	CASSLGVEDEQFF	TGTGCCAGCAGCTTAGGGGTGGAGGATGAGCAGTTCTTC
TRBJ2-5	.	TRBV4-3	14	.	CASSQEASQETQYF	TGCGCCAGCAGCCAAGAGGCGTCCCAAGAGACCCAGTACTTC
TRBJ2-3	.	TRBV7-9	17	TRBD2	CASSLRRGALNTDTQYF	TGTGCCAGCAGCTTGAGGCGGGGGGCCCTAAACACAGATACGCAGTATTTT
TRBJ1-1	few	TRBV5-1	13	.	CASSPPDPTEAFF	TGCGCCAGCAGCCCGCCGGACCCCACTGAAGCTTTCTTT
TRBJ2-7	many	TRBV14	13	.	CASSQGTGLPQYF	TGTGCCAGCAGCCAAGGAACAGGGCTTCCGCAGTACTTC
TRBJ2-1	many	TRBV6-4	13	.	CASSDSEFKEQFF	TGTGCCAGCAGTGACTCAGAGTTCAAGGAGCAGTTCTTC
TRBJ1-2	few	TRBV5-1	14	.	CASSAQTQGNGYTF	TGCGCCAGCAGCGCCCAAACTCAGGGAAATGGCTACACCTTC
TRBJ2-3	.	TRBV7-3	13	.	CDSSSLPGDTQYF	TGTGACAGCAGCTCCCTCCCAGGCGATACGCAGTATTTT
TRBJ1-2	.	TRBV6-1	13	TRBD1	CASSGTGMFGYTF	TGTGCCAGCAGTGGGACAGGGATGTTTGGCTACACCTTC
TRBJ1-3	many	TRBV7-2	14	.	CASSSGSIGNTIYF	TGTGCCAGCAGCTCAGGATCCATTGGAAACACCATATATTTT
TRBJ1-1	.	TRBV3-1	12	TRBD1	CASSQLGQGAFF	TGTGCCAGCAGCCAACTAGGACAGGGAGCTTTCTTT
TRBJ1-1	.	TRBV3-1	14	TRBD1	CASSLMDRDTEAFF	TGTGCCAGCAGCCTTATGGACAGGGACACTGAAGCTTTCTTT
TRBJ2-4	.	TRBV12-3/TRBV12-4	13	.	CASRPGLANIQYF	TGTGCCAGCAGGCCGGGACTGGCAAACATTCAGTACTTC
TRBJ2-5	.	TRBV5-4	11	.	CASTIGETQYF	TGTGCCAGCACGATTGGGGAGACCCAGTACTTC
TRBJ1-5	.	TRBV4-1	15	.	CASSQEGTMGEPQHF	TGCGCCAGCAGCCAAGAGGGAACGATGGGGGAACCCCAGCATTTT
TRBJ2-7	.	TRBV12-3/TRBV12-4	13	.	CASRKEGNYEQYF	TGTGCCAGCCGAAAAGAGGGAAACTACGAGCAGTACTTC
TRBJ2-7	.	TRBV11-3	15	TRBD1	CASSPTGQGDYEQYF	TGTGCCAGCAGCCCTACCGGACAGGGTGACTACGAGCAGTACTTC
TRBJ2-2	.	TRBV4-2	18	TRBD1	CASTKAPDRGETTGELFF	TGTGCCAGCACCAAAGCCCCTGACAGGGGGGAGACCACCGGGGAGCTGTTTTTT
TRBJ1-1	.	TRBV5-1	14	.	CASSLAGINTEAFF	TGCGCCAGCAGCTTGGCCGGTATTAACACTGAAGCTTTCTTT
TRBJ2-5	.	TRBV7-6	13	.	CASSLEQEETQYF	TGTGCCAGCAGCTTAGAACAGGAGGAGACCCAGTACTTC
TRBJ1-2	.	TRBV12-5	14	.	CASGLWSRVSGYTF	TGTGCTAGTGGTTTGTGGAGCAGGGTGAGCGGCTACACCTTC